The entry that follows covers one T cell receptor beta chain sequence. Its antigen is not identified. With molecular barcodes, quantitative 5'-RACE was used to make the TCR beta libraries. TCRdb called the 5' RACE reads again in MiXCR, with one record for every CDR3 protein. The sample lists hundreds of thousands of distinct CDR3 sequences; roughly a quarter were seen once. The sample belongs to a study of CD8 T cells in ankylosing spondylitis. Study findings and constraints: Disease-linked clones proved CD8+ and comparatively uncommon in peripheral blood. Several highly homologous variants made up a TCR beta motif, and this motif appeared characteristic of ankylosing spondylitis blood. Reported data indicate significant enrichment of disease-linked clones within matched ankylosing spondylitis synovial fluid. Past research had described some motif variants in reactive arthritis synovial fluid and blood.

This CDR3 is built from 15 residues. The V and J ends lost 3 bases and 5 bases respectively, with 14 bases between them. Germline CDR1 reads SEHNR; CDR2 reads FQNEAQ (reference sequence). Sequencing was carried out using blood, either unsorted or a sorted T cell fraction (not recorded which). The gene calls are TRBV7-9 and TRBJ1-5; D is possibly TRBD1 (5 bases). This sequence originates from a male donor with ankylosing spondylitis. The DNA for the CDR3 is TGTGCCAGCAGCTTTGTTGGGGGAATCGATCAGCCCCAGCATTTT. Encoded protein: CASSFVGGIDQPQHF.